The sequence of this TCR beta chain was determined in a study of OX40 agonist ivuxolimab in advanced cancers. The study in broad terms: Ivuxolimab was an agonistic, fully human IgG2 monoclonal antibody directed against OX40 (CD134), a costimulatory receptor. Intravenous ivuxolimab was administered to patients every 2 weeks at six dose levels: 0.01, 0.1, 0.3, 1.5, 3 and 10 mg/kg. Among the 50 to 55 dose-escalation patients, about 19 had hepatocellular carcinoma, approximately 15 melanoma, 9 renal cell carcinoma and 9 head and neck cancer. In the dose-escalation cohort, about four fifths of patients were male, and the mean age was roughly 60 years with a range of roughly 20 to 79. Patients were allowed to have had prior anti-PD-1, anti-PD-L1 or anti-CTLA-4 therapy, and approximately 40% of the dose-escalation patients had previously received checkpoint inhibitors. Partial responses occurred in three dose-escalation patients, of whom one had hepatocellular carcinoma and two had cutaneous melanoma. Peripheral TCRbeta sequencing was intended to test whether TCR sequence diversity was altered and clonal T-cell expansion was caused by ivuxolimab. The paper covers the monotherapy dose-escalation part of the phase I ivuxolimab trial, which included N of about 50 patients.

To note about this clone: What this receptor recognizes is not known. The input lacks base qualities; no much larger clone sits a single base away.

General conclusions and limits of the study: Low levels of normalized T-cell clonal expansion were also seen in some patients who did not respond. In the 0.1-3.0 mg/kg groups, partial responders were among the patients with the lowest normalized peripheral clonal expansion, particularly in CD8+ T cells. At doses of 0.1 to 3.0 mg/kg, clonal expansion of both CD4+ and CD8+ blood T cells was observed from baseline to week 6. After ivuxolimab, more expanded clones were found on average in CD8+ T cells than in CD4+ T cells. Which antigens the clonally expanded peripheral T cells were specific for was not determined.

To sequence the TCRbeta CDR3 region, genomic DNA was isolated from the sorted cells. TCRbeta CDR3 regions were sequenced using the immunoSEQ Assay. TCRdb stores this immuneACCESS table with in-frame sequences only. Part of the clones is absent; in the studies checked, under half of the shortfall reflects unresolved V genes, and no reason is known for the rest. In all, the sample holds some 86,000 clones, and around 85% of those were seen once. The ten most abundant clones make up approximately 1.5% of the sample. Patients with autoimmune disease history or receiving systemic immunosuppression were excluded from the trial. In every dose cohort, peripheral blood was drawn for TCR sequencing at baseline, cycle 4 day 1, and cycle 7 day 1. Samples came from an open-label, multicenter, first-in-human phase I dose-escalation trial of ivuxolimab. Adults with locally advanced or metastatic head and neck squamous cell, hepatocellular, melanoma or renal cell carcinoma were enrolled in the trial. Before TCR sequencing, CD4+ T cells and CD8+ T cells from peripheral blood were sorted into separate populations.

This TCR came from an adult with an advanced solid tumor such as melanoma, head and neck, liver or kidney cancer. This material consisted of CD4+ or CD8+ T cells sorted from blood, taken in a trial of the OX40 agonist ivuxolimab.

The DNA reads as follows: TGTGCCAGCAGTACCCTCAGGTACAATGAGCAGTTCTTC. This codes for CASSTLRYNEQFF. The chain employs TRBV2 and TRBJ2-1, with no confident D gene call. Reading from cysteine to phenylalanine, the CDR3 counts 13 amino acids. CDR3 DNA is the only sequence kept; it has 39 bases, read in frame from the first base. A distance of 9 bases separates the germline ends of V and J, which lose 5 bases and 4 bases respectively. CDR1 and CDR2 (SNHLY, FYNNEI) derive from the germline V gene.